Below, 5 T cell receptor beta chains from the same sample are listed, as sequenced in a study of CD8 T cells in Susac syndrome. With random hexamers, 0.5 to 1 ug RNA was reverse transcribed. One entry per CDR3 protein, called by TCRdb with MiXCR from the immunoSEQ multiplex PCR reads. The repertoire holds some 130,000 distinct CDR3 sequences, with about 94% as singletons. Source material: CD4+ T cells from PBMCs. The receptors were gathered from a human donor with multiple sclerosis.

The chain is built from TRBV3-1 and TRBJ1-6; tentative D call: TRBD1 (5 bases). V shed 8 bases and J shed 7 bases, with 6 bases lying between them. The CDR3 totals 11 residues. Germline CDR1 reads LGHDT; CDR2 reads YNNKEL (reference sequence). As DNA, the CDR3 is TGTGCCAGCGGGGGGAATTCACCCCTCCACTTT. Residues: CASGGNSPLHF.

This chain uses TRBV10-3 with TRBJ1-1, with D tentatively TRBD1 (5 bases). From germline, CDR1 is ENHRY and CDR2 SYGVKD. The CDR3 has 16 amino acids. Trimming took off 4 bases at V and 1 base at J, with 16 bases between the two ends. CDR3 loop: CAISASRTGTNTEAFF. CDR3 sequence (DNA): TGTGCCATCAGTGCTTCTAGGACGGGGACGAACACTGAAGCTTTCTTT.

The CDR3 coding sequence is TGTGCCATCTCTAGGGACAATGAGCAGTTCTTC. As protein: CAISRDNEQFF. The V and J genes are TRBV10-3 and TRBJ2-1; no reliable D call. The CDR3 contains 11 residues. The V gene's germline CDR1 is ENHRY and CDR2 SYGVKD. V was cut by 8 bases and J by 5 bases, with 7 bases left in between.

The chain carries TRBV30 and TRBJ1-2; D ambiguous. This CDR3 is 11 amino acids long. The V gene lost 4 bases and the J gene lost 4 bases, with 7 bases spanning the gap. The V gene's germline CDR1 is GTSNPN and CDR2 SVGIG (reference sequence). Here the CDR3 DNA reads TGTGCCTGGAACGGAATCTATGGCTACACCTTC. Amino acid sequence: CAWNGIYGYTF.

Notes on this clonotype: Compared with germline, one end of the junction differs, possibly owing to a read error. The chain combines TRBV7-2 with TRBJ2-7, with D tentatively TRBD2 (5 bases). The CDR3 loop spans 15 amino acids. Germline V lookup: CDR1 SGHTA, CDR2 FQGNSA. The CDR3 here is CASSVASISSYEQYF. The DNA of the CDR3 is TGTGCCAGCAGCGTAGCGAGTATAAGCTCCTACGAGCAGTACTTC.